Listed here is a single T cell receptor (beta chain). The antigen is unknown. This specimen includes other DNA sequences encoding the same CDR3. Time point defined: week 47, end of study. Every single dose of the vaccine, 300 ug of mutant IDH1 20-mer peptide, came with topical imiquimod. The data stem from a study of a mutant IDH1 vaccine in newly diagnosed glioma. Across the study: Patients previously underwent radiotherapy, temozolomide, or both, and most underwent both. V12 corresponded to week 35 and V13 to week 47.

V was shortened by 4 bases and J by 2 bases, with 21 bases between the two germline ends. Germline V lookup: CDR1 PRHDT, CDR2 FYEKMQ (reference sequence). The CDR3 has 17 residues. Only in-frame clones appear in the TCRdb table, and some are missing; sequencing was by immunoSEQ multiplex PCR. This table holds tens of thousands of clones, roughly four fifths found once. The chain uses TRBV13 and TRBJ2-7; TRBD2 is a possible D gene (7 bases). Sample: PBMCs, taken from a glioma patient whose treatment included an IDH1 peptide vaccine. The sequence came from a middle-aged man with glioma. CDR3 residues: CASSSGGRGNPTYEQYF. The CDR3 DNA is TGTGCCAGCAGCTCGGGGGGCAGGGGCAACCCCACCTACGAGCAGTACTTC.